This passage covers 14 T cell receptor beta chains from one sample sequenced in a study of Tregs in tolerant kidney transplant recipients. Here immunoSEQ multiplex PCR was the method, and the copy in TCRdb shows in-frame clones only, minus some. The listing records 14,000 or so clones. Mixed chimerism was transient after nonmyeloablative marrow transplants from related graft donors. This specimen consisted of CD8+ T cells from blood (PBMCs), obtained 6 months after the transplant. All receptors derive from a human patient who received a combined kidney and bone marrow transplant. A share of the T cells may be of graft donor origin.

To note about this clone: The read stops 3 residues short of the end of the CDR3; the missing end is completed from the germline J gene. The rearrangement uses TRBV9 and TRBJ1-1, with D possibly being TRBD1 (6 bases). Trimming took 3 bases from V and 5 from J, leaving 11 bases between them. The length of the CDR3 is 13 residues. Germline V lookup: CDR1 SGDLS, CDR2 YYNGEE. CDR3 protein: CASSEVGGTEAFF. The sequenced part of the CDR3 DNA is TGTGCCAGCAGCGAGGTAGGGGGTACTGAA.

A note on this clone: The sequenced fragment ends 3 residues before the CDR3 boundary, so the rest is inferred from the germline J gene. The J gene is TRBJ1-1, the V gene TRBV10-2; weak D call: TRBD1 (5 bases). Germline V gene sequence: CDR1 WSHSY, CDR2 SAAADI. V lost 3 bases and J lost 6, with 11 bases in between. CDR3 length: 13 amino acids. This CDR3 is CASSEKTVSEAFF. The part of the CDR3 DNA that was read is TGCGCCAGCAGTGAAAAGACAGTCTCTGAA.

Details on this clone: The DNA ends 3 residues before the CDR3 does, and the rest of the CDR3 is filled in from the germline J gene. The chain recombines TRBV7-9 with TRBJ2-3, with a possible D match to TRBD1 (6 bases). The germline V and J ends were trimmed by 5 bases and 6 bases, with 15 bases remaining between them. This CDR3 is built from 14 residues. Per germline, CDR1 SEHNR and CDR2 FQNEAQ (reference sequence). CDR3 DNA (partial): TGTGCCAGCAGCGGCCACAGGGCCGAGGATACG. Translation: CASSGHRAEDT. From start to end, the CDR3 is CASSGHRAEDTQYF.

As concerns this clone: The read terminates 3 residues ahead of where the CDR3 ends, so the germline J gene completes it. This sequence joins TRBV19 and TRBJ2-2; the match to TRBD1 covers 9 bases. The CDR3 runs to 15 residues. From germline, CDR1 is LNHDA and CDR2 SQIVND (reference sequence). The ends lost 10 bases at V and 3 bases at J; junction bases unmatched: 9. Partial CDR3 DNA: TGTGCCACCCGGTACTGGACAGGGGACACCGGGGAG. Residues: CATRYWTGDTGE. The CDR3, in full, reads CATRYWTGDTGELFF.

With respect to this clone: The CDR3 goes on 3 residues after the read ends, and that part is filled in from the germline J gene. The rearrangement uses TRBV10-3 and TRBJ2-5, with TRBD2 matching 10 bases. V shed 5 bases, J shed 3 bases, and the junction held 3 bases outside the gene matches. The length of the CDR3 is 14 residues. Looked up from germline, CDR1 is ENHRY and CDR2 is SYGVKD. This chain's CDR3 is CAISPGTSEETQYF. The part of the CDR3 DNA that was read is TGTGCCATCAGTCCCGGGACTAGCGAAGAGACC.

A note on this clone: The sequence runs out 3 residues before the end of the CDR3; the remainder is reconstructed from the germline J gene. The chain joins TRBV5-6 to TRBJ1-1; maybe TRBD1 (5 bases). The CDR3 runs to 13 residues. CDR1 is SGHDT and CDR2 is YYEEEE in the germline V gene. V was pared by 4 bases and J by 3 bases, with 10 bases between. CDR3 DNA (partial): TGTGCCAGCAGCCCTGCAGGGTACACTGAA. It codes for CASSPAGYTE. The whole CDR3 sequence reads CASSPAGYTEAFF.

On this clone itself: The read gets to within 3 residues of the CDR3 end, and the germline J gene fills in the rest. The gene calls are TRBV7-9 and TRBJ1-1, with D unresolved. The CDR3 is 11 residues long. Germline V CDR1 and CDR2: SEHNR, FQNEAQ (reference sequence). The V end lost 5 bases, the J end lost 6 bases, and 7 bases lay between the germline ends. CDR3 protein: CASSAAAEAFF. CDR3 DNA, as far as it was read: TGTGCCAGCAGCGCGGCCGCTGAA. The entire variable domain, with the rest obtained from reference TRBV7-9 and TRBJ1-1, is as follows: DTGVSQNPRHKITKRGQNVTFRCDPISEHNRLYWYRQTLGQGPEFLTYFQNEAQLEKSRLLSDRFSAERPKGSFSTLEIQRTEQGDSAMYLCASSAAAEAFFGQGTRLTVV.

As for this clone: The read comes to an end 3 residues before the CDR3 does, leaving the germline J gene to fill in the end. The chain employs TRBV7-2 and TRBJ2-7, with a possible D match to TRBD1 (6 bases). This CDR3 contains 14 residues. Germline-derived CDR1 and CDR2 are SGHTA and FQGNSA. V dropped 5 bases and J dropped 5 bases, with 16 bases sitting between them. The part of the CDR3 DNA that was read is TGTGCCAGCAGCCCCGTTGGGGGCTTTCACGAG. It yields the protein CASSPVGGFHE. The entire CDR3 sequence reads CASSPVGGFHEQYF.

A word on this clone: Coverage ceases 3 residues before the CDR3 finishes, and the germline J gene fills in the end. The chain recombines TRBV5-1 with TRBJ2-4; D is perhaps TRBD1 (5 bases). This CDR3 contains 15 residues. Germline CDR1 SGHRS, CDR2 YFSETQ. The DNA read from the CDR3 is TGCGCCAGCAGCTTGGTGTGGCAGGGAAACTATGGT. Amino acid sequence: CASSLVWQGNYG. The CDR3 in its entirety is CASSLVWQGNYGQYF.

Comment on this clone: The CDR3 is cut off 3 residues early in the read; its end comes from the germline J gene. The chain has TRBV20-1 and TRBJ1-1; a possible D gene is TRBD1 (6 bases). V gave up 8 bases and J gave up 3 bases, with 19 bases separating them. Germline CDR1 DFQATT, CDR2 SNEGSKA (reference sequence). The CDR3 is made up of 14 amino acids. Partial CDR3 DNA: TGCAGTACTACCCCAGGGGTGAGGGACACTGAA. Protein sequence: CSTTPGVRDTE. The complete CDR3 sequence is CSTTPGVRDTEAFF.

Concerning this clone itself: The read ends 3 residues before the CDR3 terminus; that terminus is restored from the germline J gene. The rearrangement uses TRBV6-2 or TRBV6-3 and TRBJ2-7, with 11 bases matching TRBD2. The trim removed 5 bases at V and 1 base at J, leaving 7 bases unmatched. The CDR3 is made up of 16 amino acids. Germline CDR1 reads MNHEY; CDR2 reads SVGEGT. CDR3 DNA, as far as it was read: TGTGCCAGCAGTCCTCGTAGCGGGAGGGGGTCCTACGAG. Translating it yields CASSPRSGRGSYE. The complete CDR3 protein is CASSPRSGRGSYEQYF.

In the case of this clone: The CDR3 extends 3 residues past the end of the read, so its final part is completed from the germline J gene. The rearrangement joins TRBV11-2 to TRBJ2-7, with TRBD2 identical over 8 bases. CDR3 length: 14 amino acids. CDR1 is SGHAT and CDR2 is FQNNGV in the germline V gene. With V trimmed by 2 bases and J by 3 bases, 3 bases remained unmatched. The CDR3 bases that were read are TGTGCCAGCAGCTTATGGCGGGGGGACTACGAG. Translation gives CASSLWRGDYE. In full, the CDR3 is CASSLWRGDYEQYF.

As regards this clone: The read terminates 3 residues ahead of where the CDR3 ends, so the germline J gene completes it. This chain uses TRBV20-1 with TRBJ1-4, with 8 bases identical to TRBD1. Germline CDR1 DFQATT, CDR2 SNEGSKA (reference sequence). The CDR3 is 14 amino acids. The junction had 3 bases not matched to a gene; V was cut back by 0 bases and J by 6 bases. CDR3 region: CSAREDRVDEKLFF. The sequenced part of the CDR3 DNA is TGCAGTGCTAGAGAGGACAGGGTAGATGAAAAA.

A remark on this clone: Coverage ceases 3 residues before the CDR3 finishes, and the germline J gene fills in the end. The chain recombines TRBV5-1 with TRBJ1-2, with 9 nucleotides matching TRBD1. Per germline, CDR1 SGHRS and CDR2 YFSETQ. The J segment lost 5 bases and the V segment lost 7 bases, leaving 12 bases of the junction unmatched. There are 15 residues in the CDR3. The CDR3 here is CASGETGTGIYGYTF. CDR3 DNA (partial): TGCGCCAGCGGCGAAACCGGGACAGGGATATATGGC.